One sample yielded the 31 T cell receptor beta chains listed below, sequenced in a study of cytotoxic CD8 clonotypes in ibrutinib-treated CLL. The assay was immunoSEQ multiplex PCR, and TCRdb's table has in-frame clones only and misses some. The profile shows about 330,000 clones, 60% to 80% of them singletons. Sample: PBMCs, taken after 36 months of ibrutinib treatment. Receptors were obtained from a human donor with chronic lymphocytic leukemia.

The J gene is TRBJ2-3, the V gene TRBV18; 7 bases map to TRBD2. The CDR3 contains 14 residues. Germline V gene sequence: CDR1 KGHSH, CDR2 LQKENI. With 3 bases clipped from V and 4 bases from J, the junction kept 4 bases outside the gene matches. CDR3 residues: CASSPDRGADTQYF. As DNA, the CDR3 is TGTGCCAGCTCACCGGACCGGGGGGCAGATACGCAGTATTTT. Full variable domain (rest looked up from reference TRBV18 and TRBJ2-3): NAGVMQNPRHLVRRRGQEARLRCSPMKGHSHVYWYRQLPEEGLKFMVYLQKENIIDESGMPKERFSAEFPKEGPSILRIQQVVRGDSAAYFCASSPDRGADTQYFGPGTRLTVL.

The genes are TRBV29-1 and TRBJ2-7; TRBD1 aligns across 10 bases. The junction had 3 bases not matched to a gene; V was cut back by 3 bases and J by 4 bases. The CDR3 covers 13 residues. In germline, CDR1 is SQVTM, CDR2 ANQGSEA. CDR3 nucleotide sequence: TGCAGCGTTGAGGGACAGGGGCTATACGAGCAGTACTTC. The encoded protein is CSVEGQGLYEQYF.

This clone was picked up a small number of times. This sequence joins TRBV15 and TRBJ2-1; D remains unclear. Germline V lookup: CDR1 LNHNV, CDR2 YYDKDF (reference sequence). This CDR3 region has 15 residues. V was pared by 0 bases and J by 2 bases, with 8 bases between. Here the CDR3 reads CATSREGEPYNEQFF. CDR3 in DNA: TGTGCCACCAGCAGAGAAGGTGAACCCTACAATGAGCAGTTCTTC.

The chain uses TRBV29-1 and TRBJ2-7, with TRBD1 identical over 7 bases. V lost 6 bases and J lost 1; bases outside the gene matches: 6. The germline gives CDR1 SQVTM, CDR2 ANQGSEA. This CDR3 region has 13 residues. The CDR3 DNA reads TGCAGCGTGGCTGGGGACAGATCCTACGAGCAGTACTTC. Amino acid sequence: CSVAGDRSYEQYF.

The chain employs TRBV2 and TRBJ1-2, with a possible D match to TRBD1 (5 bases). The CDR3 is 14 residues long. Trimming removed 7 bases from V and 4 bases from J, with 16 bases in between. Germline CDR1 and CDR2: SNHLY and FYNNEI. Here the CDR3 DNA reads TGTGCCAGCAAGGACGGGAGCCAGGGCTATGGCTACACCTTC. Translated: CASKDGSQGYGYTF.

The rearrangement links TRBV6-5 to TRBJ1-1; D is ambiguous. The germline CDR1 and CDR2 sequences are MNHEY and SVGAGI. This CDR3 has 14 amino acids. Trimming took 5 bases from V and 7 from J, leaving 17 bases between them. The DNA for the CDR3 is TGTGCCAGCAGTCCATCCAGGAGAAGCAGTGAAGCTTTCTTT. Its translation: CASSPSRRSSEAFF.

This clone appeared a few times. CDR3: CASSARFPIQETQYF. In nucleotides, the CDR3 is TGTGCCAGCAGCGCCCGGTTTCCTATCCAAGAGACCCAGTACTTC. This chain uses TRBV11-2 with TRBJ2-5, with D hard to call. The CDR3 covers 15 residues. Deletions cut 5 bases from V and 1 base from J, with 14 bases between. Germline CDR1 SGHAT, CDR2 FQNNGV.

The CDR3 here is CASSADREAFF. The CDR3, as DNA: TGTGCCAGCAGCGCAGACAGAGAAGCTTTCTTT. The J gene is TRBJ1-1, the V gene TRBV9, with D perhaps matching TRBD1 (5 bases). Germline CDR1 SGDLS, CDR2 YYNGEE. The germline V and J ends were trimmed by 3 bases and 8 bases, with 8 bases remaining between them. The CDR3 is made up of 11 amino acids.

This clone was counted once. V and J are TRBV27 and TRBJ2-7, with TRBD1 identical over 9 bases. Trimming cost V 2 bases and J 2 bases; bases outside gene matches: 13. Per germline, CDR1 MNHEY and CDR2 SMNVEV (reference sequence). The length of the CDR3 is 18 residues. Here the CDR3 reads CASSLRGTGLLATYEQYF. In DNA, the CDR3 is TGTGCCAGCAGTTTAAGAGGGACAGGGTTACTGGCTACCTACGAGCAGTACTTC.

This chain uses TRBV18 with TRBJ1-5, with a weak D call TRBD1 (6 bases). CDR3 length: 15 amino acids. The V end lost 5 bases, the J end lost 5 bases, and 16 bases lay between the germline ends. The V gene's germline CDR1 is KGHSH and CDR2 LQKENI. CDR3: CASSGGPKGDQPQHF. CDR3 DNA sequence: TGTGCCAGCTCAGGGGGCCCTAAAGGGGATCAGCCCCAGCATTTT.

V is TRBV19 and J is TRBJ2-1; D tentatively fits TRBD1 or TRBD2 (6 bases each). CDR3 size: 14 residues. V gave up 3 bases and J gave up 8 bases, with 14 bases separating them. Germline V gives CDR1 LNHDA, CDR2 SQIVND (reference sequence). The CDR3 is CASSILGGVYEQFF. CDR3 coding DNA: TGTGCCAGTAGTATCCTGGGGGGCGTTTATGAGCAGTTCTTC.

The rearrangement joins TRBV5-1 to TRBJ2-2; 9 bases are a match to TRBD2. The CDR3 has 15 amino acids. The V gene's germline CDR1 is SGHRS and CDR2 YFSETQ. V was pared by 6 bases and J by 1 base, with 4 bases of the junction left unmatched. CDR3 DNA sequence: TGCGCCAGCACTCTAGCGGGGCGGAACACCGGGGAGCTGTTTTTT. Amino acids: CASTLAGRNTGELFF.

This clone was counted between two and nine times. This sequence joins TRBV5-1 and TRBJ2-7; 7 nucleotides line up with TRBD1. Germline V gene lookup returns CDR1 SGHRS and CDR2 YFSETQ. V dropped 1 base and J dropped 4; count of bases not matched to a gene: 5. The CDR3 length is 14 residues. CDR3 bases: TGCGCCAGCAGCTTGATTGGACAGGAGTACGAGCAGTACTTC. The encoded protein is CASSLIGQEYEQYF.

The chain's CDR3 is CASGLTANTGELFF. The CDR3 region has the DNA TGTGCTAGTGGTTTGACAGCGAACACCGGGGAGCTGTTTTTT. The J gene is TRBJ2-2, the V gene TRBV12-5; D is unclear. V was clipped by 2 bases and J by 0 bases, with 4 bases between them. The CDR3 runs 14 residues. Germline assignment: CDR1 LGHNT and CDR2 FRNRAP.

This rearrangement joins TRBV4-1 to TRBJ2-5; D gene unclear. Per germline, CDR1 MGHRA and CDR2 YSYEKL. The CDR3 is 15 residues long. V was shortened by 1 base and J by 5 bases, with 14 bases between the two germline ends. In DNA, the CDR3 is TGCGCCAGCAGCCAAGCCCGGCTTTTGTTCGAGACCCAGTACTTC. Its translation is CASSQARLLFETQYF.

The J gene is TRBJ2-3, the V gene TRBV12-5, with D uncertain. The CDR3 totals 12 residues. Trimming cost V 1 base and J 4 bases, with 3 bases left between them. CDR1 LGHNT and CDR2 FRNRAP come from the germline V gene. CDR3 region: CASGLGADTQYF. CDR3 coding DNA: TGTGCTAGTGGTTTGGGGGCAGATACGCAGTATTTT.

The CDR3 sequence is CASSMSGPLMEQFF. CDR3 DNA sequence: TGTGCCAGCAGTATGTCGGGGCCCCTTATGGAGCAGTTCTTC. The chain couples TRBV6-6 to TRBJ2-1; D possibly matches TRBD1 or TRBD2 (5 bases each). V was shortened by 5 bases and J by 10 bases, with 18 bases between the two germline ends. Germline V CDR1 and CDR2: MNHNY, SVGAGI (reference sequence). There are 14 residues in the CDR3.

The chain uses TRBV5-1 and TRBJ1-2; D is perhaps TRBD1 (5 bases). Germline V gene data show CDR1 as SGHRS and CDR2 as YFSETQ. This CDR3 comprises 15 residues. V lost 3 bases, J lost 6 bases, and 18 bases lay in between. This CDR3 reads CASSWAGPTRDGYTF. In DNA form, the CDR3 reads TGCGCCAGCAGCTGGGCGGGGCCTACCCGGGATGGCTACACCTTC.

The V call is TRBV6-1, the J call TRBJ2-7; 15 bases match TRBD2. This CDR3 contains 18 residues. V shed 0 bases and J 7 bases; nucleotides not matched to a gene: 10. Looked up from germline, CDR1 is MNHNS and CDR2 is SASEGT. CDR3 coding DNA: TGTGCCAGCAGTGAAGCAGGACTAGCGGGAGGGCCGGGAAGGGAGCAGTACTTC. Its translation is CASSEAGLAGGPGREQYF.

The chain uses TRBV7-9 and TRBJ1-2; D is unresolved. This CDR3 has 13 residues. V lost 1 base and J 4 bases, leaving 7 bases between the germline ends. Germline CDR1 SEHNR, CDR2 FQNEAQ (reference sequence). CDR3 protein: CASSLDGTYGYTF. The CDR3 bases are TGTGCCAGCAGCTTAGACGGAACCTATGGCTACACCTTC.

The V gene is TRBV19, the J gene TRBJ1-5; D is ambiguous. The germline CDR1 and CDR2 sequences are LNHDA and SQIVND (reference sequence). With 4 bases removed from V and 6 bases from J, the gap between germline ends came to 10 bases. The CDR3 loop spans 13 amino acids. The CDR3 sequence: CASSRPHPQPQHF. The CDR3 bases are TGTGCCAGTAGTAGACCCCACCCTCAGCCCCAGCATTTT.

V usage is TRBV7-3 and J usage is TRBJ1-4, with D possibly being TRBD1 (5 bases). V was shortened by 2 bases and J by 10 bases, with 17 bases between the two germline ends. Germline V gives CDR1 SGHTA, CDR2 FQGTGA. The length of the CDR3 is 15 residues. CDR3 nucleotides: TGTGCCAGCAGCTTATATCAGGGTGAGTTTCGAAAACTGTTTTTT. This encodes CASSLYQGEFRKLFF.

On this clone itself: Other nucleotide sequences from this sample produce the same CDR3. The CDR3 DNA is TGTGCCAGCAGCGTAGACAGGGCCTCCTACGAGCAGTACTTC. This sequence encodes CASSVDRASYEQYF. The chain links TRBV9 to TRBJ2-7; perhaps TRBD1 as D (6 bases). The CDR3 sequence is 14 residues long. Trimming stripped 0 bases from V and 0 bases from J, with 7 bases between. Germline V gene data show CDR1 as SGDLS and CDR2 as YYNGEE.

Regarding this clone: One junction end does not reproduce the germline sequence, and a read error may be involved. DNA of the CDR3: TGTGCCAGCAGTGAAGAGATAGGGGGGGCCTACGAGCAGTACTTC. Its protein is CASSEEIGGAYEQYF. This chain links TRBV10-3 with TRBJ2-7, with a weak D call TRBD2 (7 bases). Germline values: CDR1 ENHRY, CDR2 SYGVKD. This CDR3 comprises 15 residues.

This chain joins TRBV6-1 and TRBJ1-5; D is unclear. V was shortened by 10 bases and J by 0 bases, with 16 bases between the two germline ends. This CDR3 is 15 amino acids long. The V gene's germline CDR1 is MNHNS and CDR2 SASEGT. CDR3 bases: TGTGCCACCAACCGCATTGGGGATAGCAATCAGCCCCAGCATTTT. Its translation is CATNRIGDSNQPQHF.

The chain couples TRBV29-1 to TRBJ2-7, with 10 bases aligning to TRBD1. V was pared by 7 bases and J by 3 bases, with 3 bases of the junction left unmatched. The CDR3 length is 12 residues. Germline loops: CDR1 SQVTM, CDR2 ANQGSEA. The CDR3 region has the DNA TGCAGCGCGACAGGGGGCGGCTACGAGCAGTACTTC. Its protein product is CSATGGGYEQYF.

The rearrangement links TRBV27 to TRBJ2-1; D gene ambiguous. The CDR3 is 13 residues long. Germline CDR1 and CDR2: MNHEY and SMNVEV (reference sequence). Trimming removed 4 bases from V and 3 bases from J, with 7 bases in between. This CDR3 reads CASSSPNYNEQFF. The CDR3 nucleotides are TGTGCCAGCAGTTCACCGAACTACAATGAGCAGTTCTTC.

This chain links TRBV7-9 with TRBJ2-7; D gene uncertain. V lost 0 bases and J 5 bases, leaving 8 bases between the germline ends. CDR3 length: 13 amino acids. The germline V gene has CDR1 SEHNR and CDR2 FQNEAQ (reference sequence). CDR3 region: CASSLAGIDEQYF. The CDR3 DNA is TGTGCCAGCAGCTTAGCGGGAATCGACGAGCAGTACTTC.

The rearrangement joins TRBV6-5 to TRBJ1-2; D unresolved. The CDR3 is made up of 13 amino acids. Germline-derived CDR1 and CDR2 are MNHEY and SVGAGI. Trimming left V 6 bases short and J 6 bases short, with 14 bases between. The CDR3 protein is CASSLAVADGYTF. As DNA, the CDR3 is TGTGCCAGCAGCCTCGCAGTTGCCGATGGCTACACCTTC.

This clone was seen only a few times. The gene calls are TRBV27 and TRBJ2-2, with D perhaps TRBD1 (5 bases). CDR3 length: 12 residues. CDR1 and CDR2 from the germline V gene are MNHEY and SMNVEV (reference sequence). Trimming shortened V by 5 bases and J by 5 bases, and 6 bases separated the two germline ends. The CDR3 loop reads CASSPGTGELFF. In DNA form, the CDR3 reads TGTGCCAGCAGTCCAGGGACCGGGGAGCTGTTTTTT.

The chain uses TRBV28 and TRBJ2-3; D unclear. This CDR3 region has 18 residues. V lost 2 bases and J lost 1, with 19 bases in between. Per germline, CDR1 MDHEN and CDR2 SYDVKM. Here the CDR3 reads CASSLLLPSWQRTDTQYF. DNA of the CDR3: TGTGCCAGCAGTTTACTCCTCCCGTCTTGGCAGCGCACAGATACGCAGTATTTT.